These 4 T cell receptor beta chains were all obtained from the same sample, sequenced in a study of CD8+ T cells in alopecia areata. Isolated RNA was reverse transcribed into cDNA used as the sequencing template. TCRdb keeps only in-frame clones here, not all; method: immunoSEQ multiplex PCR. The table lists about 100,000 clones, around 59% of them singletons. The specimen sequenced was CD8+ T cells sorted from blood. All receptors come from a human donor in good health.

This sequence joins TRBV7-9 and TRBJ2-1, with 14 bases lining up with TRBD2. V shed 2 bases and J 10 bases; nucleotides not matched to a gene: 13. Germline CDR1 is SEHNR and CDR2 is FQNEAQ (reference sequence). The CDR3 runs 18 residues. The DNA of the CDR3 is TGTGCCAGCAGCTTACCCCGCGGACTAGCGGGGGGTACGGTGGAGCAGTTCTTC. Residues: CASSLPRGLAGGTVEQFF.

This sequence joins TRBV4-1 and TRBJ2-4, with no clear D. CDR3 length: 14 amino acids. CDR1 and CDR2 from the germline V gene are MGHRA and YSYEKL. Between the trimmed V and J ends, which lost 3 bases and 6 bases, there was a span of 12 bases. The CDR3: CASSHQWVRNIQYF. The CDR3 nucleotides read TGCGCCAGCAGCCATCAGTGGGTTAGAAACATTCAGTACTTC.

V gene TRBV7-8 combines with J gene TRBJ2-3; D is undetermined. V shed 4 bases and J shed 6 bases, with 8 bases lying between them. The CDR3 is made up of 12 amino acids. Germline CDR1 reads SGHVS; CDR2 reads FQNEAQ. Written as DNA, the CDR3 is TGTGCCAGCAGCTCCCTGGCGGATACGCAGTATTTT. It translates to CASSSLADTQYF.

The chain has TRBV18 and TRBJ1-6, with D possibly matching TRBD1 (5 bases). The CDR3 loop spans 14 amino acids. V shed 3 bases and J shed 7 bases, with 10 bases lying between them. CDR1 and CDR2 from the germline V gene are KGHSH and LQKENI. The CDR3 spells CASSPRDSNSPLHF. The CDR3 coding sequence is TGTGCCAGCTCACCCCGGGACTCAAATTCACCCCTCCACTTT.